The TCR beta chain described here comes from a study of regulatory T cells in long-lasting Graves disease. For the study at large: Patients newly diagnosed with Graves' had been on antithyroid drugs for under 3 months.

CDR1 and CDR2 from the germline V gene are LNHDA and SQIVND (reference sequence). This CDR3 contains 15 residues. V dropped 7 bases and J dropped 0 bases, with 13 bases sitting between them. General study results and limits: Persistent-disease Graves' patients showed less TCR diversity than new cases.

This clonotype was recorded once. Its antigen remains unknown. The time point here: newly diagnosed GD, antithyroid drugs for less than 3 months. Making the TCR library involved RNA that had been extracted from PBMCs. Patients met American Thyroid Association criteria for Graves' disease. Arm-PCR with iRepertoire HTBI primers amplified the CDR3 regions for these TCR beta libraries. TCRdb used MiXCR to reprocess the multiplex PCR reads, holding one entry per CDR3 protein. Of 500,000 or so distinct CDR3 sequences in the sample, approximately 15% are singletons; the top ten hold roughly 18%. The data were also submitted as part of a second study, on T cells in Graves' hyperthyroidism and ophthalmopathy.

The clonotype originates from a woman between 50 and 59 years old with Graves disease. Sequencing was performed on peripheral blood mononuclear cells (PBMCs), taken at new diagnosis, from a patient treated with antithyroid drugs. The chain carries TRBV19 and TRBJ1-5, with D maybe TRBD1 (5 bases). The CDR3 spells CASMDILLSNQPQHF. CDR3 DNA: TGTGCCAGTATGGACATCCTGCTTAGCAATCAGCCCCAGCATTTT.